Shown below are 31 T cell receptor beta chains from a single sample sequenced in a study of early T cells in non-severe SARS-CoV-2 infection. MiXCR, applied by TCRdb to the 5' RACE reads, yields one record per CDR3 protein. Found here are tens of thousands of distinct CDR3 sequences, 14% of them singletons; the top ten hold under 7.5%. What was sequenced was whole blood. These receptors came from an adult who was a healthcare worker with PCR-confirmed SARS-CoV-2 infection or an uninfected control (not recorded which).

The V call is TRBV15, the J call TRBJ2-3; no reliable D call. The V gene's germline CDR1 is LNHNV and CDR2 YYDKDF (reference sequence). CDR3 size: 13 residues. V dropped 0 bases and J dropped 9 bases, with 10 bases sitting between them. The CDR3 nucleotides read TGTGCCACCAGCAGAGAAAGGGTTGACACGCAGTATTTT. Amino acids: CATSRERVDTQYF.

In this sample, this clonotype turned up a few times. CDR3: CASSSRTGGDYMNTEAFF. The CDR3 DNA reads as TGTGCCAGCAGCTCCCGGACAGGGGGCGACTACATGAACACTGAAGCTTTCTTT. The rearrangement links TRBV9 to TRBJ1-1, with 11 bases fitting TRBD1. Germline CDR1 is SGDLS and CDR2 is YYNGEE. The CDR3 length is 18 residues. V trimming: 4 bases; J trimming: 0 bases; junction bases outside the gene matches: 11.

This clonotype has just a few counts. This chain connects TRBV5-1 to TRBJ1-4; TRBD1 might be the D (6 bases). V lost 4 bases, J lost 11 bases, and 18 bases lay in between. The CDR3 sequence is 14 residues long. From germline, CDR1 is SGHRS and CDR2 YFSETQ. The CDR3 loop is CASSLDSVVSKLFF. As DNA, the CDR3 is TGCGCCAGCAGCCTGGACAGCGTCGTATCGAAACTGTTTTTT. Full variable domain (rest looked up from reference TRBV5-1 and TRBJ1-4): KAGVTQTPRYLIKTRGQQVTLSCSPISGHRSVSWYQQTPGQGLQFLFEYFSETQRNKGNFPGRFSGRQFSNSRSEMNVSTLELGDSALYLCASSLDSVVSKLFFGSGTQLSVL.

The chain uses TRBV7-3 and TRBJ2-1; weak D call: TRBD2 (6 bases). Looked up from germline, CDR1 is SGHTA and CDR2 is FQGTGA. The CDR3 is made up of 15 amino acids. V shed 2 bases and J shed 2 bases, with 10 bases lying between them. CDR3 sequence (DNA): TGTGCCAGCAGCTTAGGAGGGGTAACCTACAATGAGCAGTTCTTC. Translation gives CASSLGGVTYNEQFF.

This clonotype was detected only a few times. The chain combines TRBV4-2 with TRBJ2-3; D is uncertain. The length of the CDR3 is 14 residues. Germline loops: CDR1 LGHNA, CDR2 YNFKEQ. The ends were cut back, 1 base at V and 5 bases at J, with 10 bases in the middle. CDR3 region: CASSQGGSQDTQYF. CDR3 DNA: TGTGCCAGCAGCCAAGGTGGTTCCCAAGATACGCAGTATTTT.

This clonotype was recorded many times. The chain is built from TRBV19 and TRBJ2-6, with TRBD1 matching over 8 bases. After removal of 1 base from V and 0 bases from J, the junction contained 8 bases not matched to a gene. This CDR3 spans 19 amino acids. CDR1 is LNHDA and CDR2 is SQIVND in the germline V gene (reference sequence). This chain's CDR3 is CASSIGHGTGYSGANVLTF. For the CDR3, the DNA is TGTGCCAGTAGTATAGGACACGGGACAGGCTACTCTGGGGCCAACGTCCTGACTTTC.

This clonotype was seen many times. This rearrangement joins TRBV11-2 to TRBJ1-5; maybe TRBD1 (6 bases). Germline V gene lookup returns CDR1 SGHAT and CDR2 FQNNGV. V was clipped by 3 bases and J by 6 bases, with 12 bases between them. The CDR3 sequence is 14 residues long. The CDR3, as DNA: TGTGCCAGCAGCTTTACAGGGTTAGGTCAGCCCCAGCATTTT. It yields the protein CASSFTGLGQPQHF.

The genes are TRBV12-3 or TRBV12-4 and TRBJ2-7; D not resolved. The CDR3 runs to 12 residues. This CDR3 is CGSGRSSYEQYF. CDR3 in DNA: TGTGGGTCGGGCCGGAGCTCCTACGAGCAGTACTTC.

This clonotype was seen a few times. V is TRBV11-2 and J is TRBJ2-1, with D tentatively TRBD1 or TRBD2 (6 bases each). The CDR3 has 17 residues. CDR1 SGHAT and CDR2 FQNNGV come from the germline V gene. V lost 5 bases and J 3 bases, leaving 20 bases between the germline ends. The CDR3 loop is CASSRGATGADYNEQFF. The CDR3 DNA reads as TGTGCCAGCAGCCGGGGCGCTACGGGGGCAGACTACAATGAGCAGTTCTTC.

This clonotype was observed a handful of times. The chain employs TRBV7-9 and TRBJ2-3, with D perhaps matching TRBD2 (7 bases). CDR1 and CDR2 from the germline V gene are SEHNR and FQNEAQ (reference sequence). The CDR3 contains 13 residues. V shed 8 bases and J shed 2 bases, with 11 bases lying between them. This chain's CDR3 is CASGGAFTDTQYF. The CDR3 nucleotides are TGTGCCAGCGGGGGGGCCTTCACAGATACGCAGTATTTT.

The CDR3 loop is CASSALLTGNTEAFF. The CDR3 DNA reads TGTGCCAGCAGTGCACTCCTTACAGGGAACACTGAAGCTTTCTTT. V usage is TRBV6-1 and J usage is TRBJ1-1, with D perhaps matching TRBD1 (5 bases). CDR1 is MNHNS, CDR2 SASEGT, per germline. Trimming took off 4 bases at V and 1 base at J, with 13 bases between the two ends. The CDR3 length is 15 residues.

This clonotype was counted at least ten times. The V call is TRBV28, the J call TRBJ1-4; 9 bases align to TRBD1. This CDR3 contains 15 residues. Germline V gene data show CDR1 as MDHEN and CDR2 as SYDVKM. J was trimmed by 8 bases and V by 6 bases; bases with no gene match: 10. The CDR3: CASRPRTGVEEKLFF. The DNA of the CDR3 is TGTGCCAGCAGACCGAGGACAGGGGTTGAAGAAAAACTGTTTTTT.

This clonotype has only a few counts. The V and J genes are TRBV20-1 and TRBJ2-4; perhaps TRBD1 as D (5 bases). The CDR3 covers 17 residues. Germline assignment: CDR1 DFQATT and CDR2 SNEGSKA (reference sequence). V was trimmed by 3 bases and J by 3 bases, leaving 21 bases between them. The CDR3 coding sequence is TGCAGTGCTAGGCACACAGGAGCCCCCTTGGGCAAAAACATTCAGTACTTC. This encodes CSARHTGAPLGKNIQYF.

This clonotype was seen only a few times. The chain recombines TRBV5-6 with TRBJ2-5, with TRBD1 matching over 7 bases. Per the germline V gene, CDR1 is SGHDT and CDR2 is YYEEEE. V trimming: 0 bases; J trimming: 0 bases; junction bases outside the gene matches: 5. This CDR3 contains 16 residues. The CDR3 DNA follows: TGTGCCAGCAGCTTGGCCCCGACAGGGCACCAAGAGACCCAGTACTTC. Residues: CASSLAPTGHQETQYF.

The chain joins TRBV6-1 to TRBJ2-2; 9 nucleotides agree with TRBD2. The CDR3 spans 15 residues. Looked up from germline, CDR1 is MNHNS and CDR2 is SASEGT. The J segment lost 1 base and the V segment lost 6 bases, leaving 3 bases of the junction unmatched. This CDR3 reads CASSKTSGNTGELFF. Written as DNA, the CDR3 is TGTGCCAGCAGCAAGACTAGCGGGAACACCGGGGAGCTGTTTTTT.

This clonotype was observed a handful of times. The chain is built from TRBV4-3 and TRBJ1-5; the D is unclear. Trimming cost V 0 bases and J 6 bases, with 12 bases left between them. Germline CDR1 is LGHNA and CDR2 is YSLEER. The CDR3 is 15 amino acids. This CDR3 is CASSQEGMEGQPQHF. Here the CDR3 DNA reads TGCGCCAGCAGCCAAGAAGGGATGGAGGGTCAGCCCCAGCATTTT.

DNA of the CDR3: TGCAGTGCTAGAGATCAGTCCAGAGGGGTCGTCGGTCGGGGGCAGTTCTTC. Its protein product is CSARDQSRGVVGRGQFF. The J gene is TRBJ2-1, the V gene TRBV20-1; D may match TRBD1 or TRBD2 (5 bases each). With 0 bases removed from V and 12 bases from J, the gap between germline ends came to 27 bases. The germline gives CDR1 DFQATT, CDR2 SNEGSKA (reference sequence). The CDR3 totals 17 residues.

The chain has TRBV20-1 and TRBJ1-2; 8 nucleotides agree with TRBD1. The junction had 8 bases not matched to a gene; V was cut back by 4 bases and J by 4 bases. CDR1 and CDR2 from the germline V gene are DFQATT and SNEGSKA (reference sequence). The CDR3 is 14 residues long. The CDR3 DNA is TGCAGTGCTATTCGACAGGGGCTCGGCTATGGCTACACCTTC. It is translated as CSAIRQGLGYGYTF.

The chain is built from TRBV10-3 and TRBJ1-1, with unresolved D. Trimming cost V 7 bases and J 1 base, with 10 bases left between them. This CDR3 has 13 residues. Germline V CDR1 and CDR2: ENHRY, SYGVKD. The DNA for the CDR3 is TGTGCCATCAATGCCAACCAGAACACTGAAGCTTTCTTT. Its protein product is CAINANQNTEAFF.

The gene calls are TRBV12-3 or TRBV12-4 and TRBJ2-1; unclear D gene. V lost 3 bases to trimming and J lost 8 bases, with 8 bases between them. CDR3 size: 12 residues. The CDR3 here is CASSFPGYEQFF. In DNA form, the CDR3 reads TGTGCCAGCAGTTTCCCGGGCTATGAGCAGTTCTTC.

This clonotype showed up just a few times. The V gene is TRBV9, the J gene TRBJ2-3; 8 bases map to TRBD1. The CDR3 length is 16 residues. Trimming cost V 4 bases and J 0 bases; bases outside gene matches: 7. CDR1 is SGDLS and CDR2 is YYNGEE in the germline V gene. CDR3 sequence (DNA): TGTGCCAGCAGCCGCCAGGACAGGGCTAGCACAGATACGCAGTATTTT. It is translated as CASSRQDRASTDTQYF. Variable domain in full (rest from reference TRBV9 and TRBJ2-3): DSGVTQTPKHLITATGQRVTLRCSPRSGDLSVYWYQQSLDQGLQFLIQYYNGEERAKGNILERFSAQQFPDLHSELNLSSLELGDSALYFCASSRQDRASTDTQYFGPGTRLTVL.

The table lists this clonotype with many counts. This chain connects TRBV20-1 to TRBJ1-3; 12 positions agree with TRBD1. Germline V CDR1 and CDR2: DFQATT, SNEGSKA (reference sequence). The CDR3 loop spans 15 amino acids. The V gene end was trimmed by 3 bases and the J gene end by 2 bases; junction bases not matched to a gene: 2. For the CDR3, the DNA is TGCAGTGCTAGGGGACAGGGGGCAACTGGAAACACCATATATTTT. This sequence encodes CSARGQGATGNTIYF.

The rearrangement links TRBV3-1 to TRBJ2-1, with TRBD1 matching over 8 bases. This CDR3 has 15 residues. CDR1 is LGHDT and CDR2 is YNNKEL in the germline V gene (reference sequence). V trimming: 1 base; J trimming: 7 bases; junction bases outside the gene matches: 6. The chain's CDR3 is CASSQAQGALNEQFF. The DNA for the CDR3 is TGTGCCAGCAGCCAAGCGCAGGGGGCGTTGAATGAGCAGTTCTTC.

Concerning this clonotype itself: An end of the junction does not agree with germline; a read error may underlie this. This rearrangement joins TRBV18 to TRBJ1-1; 7 bases map to TRBD1. The germline CDR1 and CDR2 sequences are KGHSH and LQKENI. There are 16 residues in the CDR3. The DNA for the CDR3 is TGTGCCAGCTCACCCAAAAGGACAGGAGTGAACACTGAAACTTTCTTT. Translation: CASSPKRTGVNTETFF. The whole variable domain, filled in from reference TRBV18 and TRBJ1-1, reads NAGVMQNPRHLVRRRGQEARLRCSPMKGHSHVYWYRQLPEEGLKFMVYLQKENIIDESGMPKERFSAEFPKEGPSILRIQQVVRGDSAAYFCASSPKRTGVNTETFFGQGTRLTVV.

This sequence joins TRBV20-1 and TRBJ2-2; D may match TRBD1 or TRBD2 (5 bases each). CDR1 DFQATT and CDR2 SNEGSKA come from the germline V gene (reference sequence). The V gene lost 5 bases and the J gene lost 4 bases, with 17 bases spanning the gap. CDR3 length: 15 residues. As DNA, the CDR3 is TGCAGTGCTCCCAGGACCAGGGCGGGCACCGGGGAGCTGTTTTTT. Its translation is CSAPRTRAGTGELFF.

The gene calls are TRBV14 and TRBJ2-1; D might be TRBD1 (5 bases). In germline, CDR1 is SGHDN, CDR2 FVKESK. Trimming removed 7 bases from V and 4 bases from J, with 14 bases in between. The CDR3 sequence is 14 residues long. The DNA of the CDR3 is TGTGCCAGCAACCTAGGGGTTAGATACAATGAGCAGTTCTTC. It yields the protein CASNLGVRYNEQFF.

This clonotype has a handful of counts. The chain recombines TRBV5-1 with TRBJ2-7; D is tentatively TRBD1 or TRBD2 (5 bases each). Germline V gene data show CDR1 as SGHRS and CDR2 as YFSETQ. Trimming removed 4 bases at V and 1 base at J, with 18 bases between. The CDR3 totals 16 residues. CDR3 nucleotides: TGCGCCAGCAGCGATTGGGACCGTGGGGGATCCTACGAGCAGTACTTC. Its translation: CASSDWDRGGSYEQYF.

This clonotype showed up just a few times. This chain uses TRBV6-5 with TRBJ2-7; TRBD2 matches at 8 bases. The ends lost 2 bases at V and 2 bases at J; junction bases unmatched: 2. The CDR3 has 14 amino acids. Looked up from germline, CDR1 is MNHEY and CDR2 is SVGAGI. The CDR3 sequence: CASSYGGGTYEQYF. CDR3 DNA sequence: TGTGCCAGCAGTTACGGCGGGGGGACCTACGAGCAGTACTTC.

This clonotype was found many times. This chain joins TRBV11-2 and TRBJ1-5; D ambiguous. CDR3 length equals 16 residues. CDR1 SGHAT and CDR2 FQNNGV come from the germline V gene. Trimming took off 4 bases at V and 2 bases at J, with 15 bases between the two ends. This chain's CDR3 is CASSSGGVGGNQPQHF. CDR3 nucleotides: TGTGCCAGCAGCTCCGGCGGGGTTGGAGGCAATCAGCCCCAGCATTTT.

This clonotype was detected ten times or more. The genes are TRBV29-1 and TRBJ1-1; D gene uncertain. From germline, CDR1 is SQVTM and CDR2 ANQGSEA. The CDR3 consists of 13 residues. The ends were cut back, 6 bases at V and 6 bases at J, with 17 bases in the middle. CDR3 in DNA: TGCAGCGTCTGGACCATGGAGATGGCTGAAGCTTTCTTT. Residues: CSVWTMEMAEAFF.

The chain carries TRBV5-1 and TRBJ1-2; no clear D gene. In germline, CDR1 is SGHRS, CDR2 YFSETQ. The V and J ends lost 6 bases and 0 bases respectively, with 21 bases between them. This CDR3 comprises 17 residues. CDR3 sequence (DNA): TGCGCCAGCACCACCTCCCCCCTCGAGGGAGCTAACTATGGCTACACCTTC. It yields the protein CASTTSPLEGANYGYTF.